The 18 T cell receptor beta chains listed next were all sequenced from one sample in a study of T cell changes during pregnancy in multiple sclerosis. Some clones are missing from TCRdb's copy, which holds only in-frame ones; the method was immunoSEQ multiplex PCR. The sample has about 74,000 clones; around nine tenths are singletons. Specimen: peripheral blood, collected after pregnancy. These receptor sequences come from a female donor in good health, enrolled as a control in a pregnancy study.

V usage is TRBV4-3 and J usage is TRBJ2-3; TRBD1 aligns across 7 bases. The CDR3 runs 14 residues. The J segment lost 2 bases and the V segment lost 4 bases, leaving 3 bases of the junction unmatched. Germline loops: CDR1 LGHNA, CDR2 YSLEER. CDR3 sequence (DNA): TGCGCCAGCAGCCGAGGACAGGACACAGATACGCAGTATTTT. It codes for CASSRGQDTDTQYF.

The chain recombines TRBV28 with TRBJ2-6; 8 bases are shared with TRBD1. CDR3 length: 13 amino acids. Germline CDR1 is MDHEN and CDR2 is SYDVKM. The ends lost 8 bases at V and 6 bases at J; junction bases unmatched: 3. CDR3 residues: CASRQGTANVLTF. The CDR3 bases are TGTGCCAGCCGACAGGGGACGGCCAACGTCCTGACTTTC.

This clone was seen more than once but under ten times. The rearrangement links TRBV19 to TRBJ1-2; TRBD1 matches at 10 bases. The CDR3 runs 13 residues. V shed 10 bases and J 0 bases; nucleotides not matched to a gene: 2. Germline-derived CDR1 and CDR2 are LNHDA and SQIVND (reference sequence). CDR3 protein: CATGQGANYGYTF. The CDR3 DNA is TGTGCCACCGGACAGGGGGCTAACTATGGCTACACCTTC.

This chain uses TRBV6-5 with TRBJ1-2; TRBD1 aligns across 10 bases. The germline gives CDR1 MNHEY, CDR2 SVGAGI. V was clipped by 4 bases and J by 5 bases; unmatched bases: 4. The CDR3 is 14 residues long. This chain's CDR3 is CASSSGQGGYGYTF. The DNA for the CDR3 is TGTGCCAGCAGTTCCGGACAGGGGGGATATGGCTACACCTTC.

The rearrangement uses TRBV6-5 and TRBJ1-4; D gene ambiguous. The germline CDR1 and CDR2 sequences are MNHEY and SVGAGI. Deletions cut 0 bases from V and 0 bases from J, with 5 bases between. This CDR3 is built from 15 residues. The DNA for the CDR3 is TGTGCCAGCAGTTACTCTCAGACAACTAATGAAAAACTGTTTTTT. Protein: CASSYSQTTNEKLFF.

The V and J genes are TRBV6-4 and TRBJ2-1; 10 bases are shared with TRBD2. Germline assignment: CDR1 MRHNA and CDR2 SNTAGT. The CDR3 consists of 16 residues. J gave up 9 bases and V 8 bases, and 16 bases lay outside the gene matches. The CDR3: CASQTLAGAGEAEQFF. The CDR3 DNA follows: TGTGCCAGCCAGACCCTAGCGGGGGCGGGGGAGGCTGAGCAGTTCTTC.

In nucleotides, the CDR3 is TGCAGTAAACTAGCGGGAAATGAGCAGTTCTTC. Translation: CSKLAGNEQFF. The chain has TRBV20-1 and TRBJ2-1; 10 bases are a match to TRBD2. The trim removed 8 bases at V and 7 bases at J, leaving 2 bases unmatched. The CDR3 has 11 residues. CDR1 DFQATT and CDR2 SNEGSKA come from the germline V gene (reference sequence).

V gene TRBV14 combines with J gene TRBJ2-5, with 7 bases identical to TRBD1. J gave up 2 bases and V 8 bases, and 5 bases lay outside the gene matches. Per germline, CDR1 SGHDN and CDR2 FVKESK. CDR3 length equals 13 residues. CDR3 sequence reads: CASSWGQQETQYF. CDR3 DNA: TGTGCCAGCTCCTGGGGACAGCAAGAGACCCAGTACTTC.

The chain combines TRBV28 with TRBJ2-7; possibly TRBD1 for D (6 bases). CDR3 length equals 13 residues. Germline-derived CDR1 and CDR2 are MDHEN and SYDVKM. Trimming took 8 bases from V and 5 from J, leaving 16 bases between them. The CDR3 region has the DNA TGTGCCAGCCGACAGGCGGACAAACACGAGCAGTACTTC. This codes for CASRQADKHEQYF.

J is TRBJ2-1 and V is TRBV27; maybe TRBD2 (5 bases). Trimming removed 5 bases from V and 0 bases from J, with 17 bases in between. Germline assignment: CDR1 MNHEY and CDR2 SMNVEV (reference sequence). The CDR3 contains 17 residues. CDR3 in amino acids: CASSTKDSTSSYNEQFF. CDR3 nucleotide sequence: TGTGCCAGCAGTACGAAGGACTCAACGAGCTCCTACAATGAGCAGTTCTTC.

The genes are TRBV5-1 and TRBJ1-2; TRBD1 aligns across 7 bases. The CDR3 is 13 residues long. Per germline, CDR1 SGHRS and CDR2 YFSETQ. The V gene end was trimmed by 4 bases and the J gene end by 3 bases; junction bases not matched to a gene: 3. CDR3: CASSLGGDYGYTF. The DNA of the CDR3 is TGCGCCAGCAGCCTAGGGGGCGACTATGGCTACACCTTC. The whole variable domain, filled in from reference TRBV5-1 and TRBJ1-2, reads KAGVTQTPRYLIKTRGQQVTLSCSPISGHRSVSWYQQTPGQGLQFLFEYFSETQRNKGNFPGRFSGRQFSNSRSEMNVSTLELGDSALYLCASSLGGDYGYTFGSGTRLTVV.

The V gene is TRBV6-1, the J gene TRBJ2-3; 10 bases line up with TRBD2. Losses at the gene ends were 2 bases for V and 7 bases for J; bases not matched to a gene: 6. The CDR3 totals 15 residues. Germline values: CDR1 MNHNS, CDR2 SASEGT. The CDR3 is CASSESSGSWNTQYF. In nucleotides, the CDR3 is TGTGCCAGCAGTGAATCTAGCGGGAGTTGGAATACGCAGTATTTT.

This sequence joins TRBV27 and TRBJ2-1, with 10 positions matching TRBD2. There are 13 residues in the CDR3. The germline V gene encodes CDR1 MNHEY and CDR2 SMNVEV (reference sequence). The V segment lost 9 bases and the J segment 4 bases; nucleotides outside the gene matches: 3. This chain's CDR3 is CASHSGGYNEQFF. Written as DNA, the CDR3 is TGTGCCAGTCATAGCGGGGGGTACAATGAGCAGTTCTTC.

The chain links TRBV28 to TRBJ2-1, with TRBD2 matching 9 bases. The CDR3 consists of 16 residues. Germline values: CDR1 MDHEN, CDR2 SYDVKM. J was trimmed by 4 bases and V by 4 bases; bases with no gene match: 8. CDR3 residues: CASSSPTSGLYNEQFF. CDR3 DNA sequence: TGTGCCAGCAGTTCACCCACTAGCGGGTTATACAATGAGCAGTTCTTC.

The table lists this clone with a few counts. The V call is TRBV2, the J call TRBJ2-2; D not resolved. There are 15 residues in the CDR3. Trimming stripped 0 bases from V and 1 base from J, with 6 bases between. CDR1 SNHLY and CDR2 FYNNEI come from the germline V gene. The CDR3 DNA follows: TGTGCCAGCAGTGAAGCGGCGGTGAACACCGGGGAGCTGTTTTTT. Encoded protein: CASSEAAVNTGELFF. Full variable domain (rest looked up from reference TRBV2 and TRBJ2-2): EPEVTQTPSHQVTQMGQEVILRCVPISNHLYFYWYRQILGQKVEFLVSFYNNEISEKSEIFDDQFSVERPDGSNFTLKIRSTKLEDSAMYFCASSEAAVNTGELFFGEGSRLTVL.

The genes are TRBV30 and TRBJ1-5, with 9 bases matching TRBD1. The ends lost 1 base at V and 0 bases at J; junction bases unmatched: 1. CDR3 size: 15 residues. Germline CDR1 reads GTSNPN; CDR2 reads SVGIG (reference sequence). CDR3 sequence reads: CAWSGTGASNQPQHF. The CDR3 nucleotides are TGTGCCTGGAGTGGGACAGGGGCTAGCAATCAGCCCCAGCATTTT.

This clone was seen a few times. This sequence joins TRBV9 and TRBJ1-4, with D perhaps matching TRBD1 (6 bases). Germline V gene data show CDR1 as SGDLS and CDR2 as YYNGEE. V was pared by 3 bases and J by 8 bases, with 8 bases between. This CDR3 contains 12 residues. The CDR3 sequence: CASSGGQEKLFF. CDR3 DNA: TGTGCCAGCAGCGGAGGACAGGAAAAACTGTTTTTT.

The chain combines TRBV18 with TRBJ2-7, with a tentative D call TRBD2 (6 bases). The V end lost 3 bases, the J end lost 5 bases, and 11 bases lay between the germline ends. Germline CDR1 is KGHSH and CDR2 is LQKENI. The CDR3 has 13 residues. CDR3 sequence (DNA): TGTGCCAGCTCACCGCGTTCGGGGGACGAGCAGTACTTC. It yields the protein CASSPRSGDEQYF. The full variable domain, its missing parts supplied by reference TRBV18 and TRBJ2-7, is NAGVMQNPRHLVRRRGQEARLRCSPMKGHSHVYWYRQLPEEGLKFMVYLQKENIIDESGMPKERFSAEFPKEGPSILRIQQVVRGDSAAYFCASSPRSGDEQYFGPGTRLTVT.